This TCR beta chain was profiled in a study of blood T cell repertoires in COVID-19. This clone has a single count. J was trimmed by 4 bases and V by 7 bases; bases with no gene match: 9. The CDR3 totals 15 residues. Germline CDR1 and CDR2: MNHEY and SMNVEV (reference sequence). Clones were read by immunoSEQ multiplex PCR, and TCRdb kept only the in-frame ones, dropping some. The repertoire has 80,000 or so clones, approximately 80% of them found once; the top ten carry 15% to 20%. The clonotype originates from a woman aged 60 to 75 with acute or convalescent COVID-19. Specimen: peripheral blood. The J gene is TRBJ1-2, the V gene TRBV27, with 10 positions matching TRBD1. The CDR3 region has the DNA TGTGCCAGCACCCCGACAGGGGGCGGGAGCTATGGCTACACCTTC. This encodes CASTPTGGGSYGYTF.